Below, 30 T cell receptor beta chains from the same sample are listed, as sequenced in a study of cytomegalovirus exposure and HLA in healthy donors. The PCR employed 60 Vbeta primers together with 13 Jbeta primers. Profiling relied on immunoSEQ multiplex PCR, and the TCRdb table lists in-frame clones only, not all of them. The table lists 100,000 to 150,000 clones, 75% to 85% of them singletons. The sequenced material came from PBMCs. The receptor set was obtained from a man aged 50-60 years in good health and CMV-seronegative.

This clone was counted a few times. The chain is built from TRBV2 and TRBJ1-2; TRBD1 matches at 9 bases. With V trimmed by 0 bases and J by 7 bases, 9 bases remained unmatched. The germline gives CDR1 SNHLY, CDR2 FYNNEI. The CDR3 contains 16 residues. The CDR3 sequence is CASSEALRDRVAGYTF. CDR3 DNA: TGTGCCAGCAGTGAAGCGCTTAGGGACAGGGTCGCTGGCTACACCTTC. The entire variable domain, with the rest obtained from reference TRBV2 and TRBJ1-2, is as follows: EPEVTQTPSHQVTQMGQEVILRCVPISNHLYFYWYRQILGQKVEFLVSFYNNEISEKSEIFDDQFSVERPDGSNFTLKIRSTKLEDSAMYFCASSEALRDRVAGYTFGSGTRLTVV.

The chain is built from TRBV15 and TRBJ2-2, with a tentative D call TRBD1 (6 bases). Trimming took off 2 bases at V and 7 bases at J, with 20 bases between the two ends. From germline, CDR1 is LNHNV and CDR2 YYDKDF (reference sequence). CDR3 length equals 17 residues. The CDR3 is CATSRSEGVRVDGELFF. DNA for the CDR3: TGTGCCACCAGCAGATCCGAGGGGGTACGGGTTGACGGGGAGCTGTTTTTT.

This clone was seen a single time. V gene TRBV28 combines with J gene TRBJ2-1; 8 nucleotides match TRBD2. Trimming cost V 4 bases and J 5 bases; bases outside gene matches: 7. This CDR3 is built from 15 residues. Germline values: CDR1 MDHEN, CDR2 SYDVKM. In DNA form, the CDR3 reads TGTGCCAGCAGTTACCTAGCGGGTGTAAACAATGAGCAGTTCTTC. This gives the protein CASSYLAGVNNEQFF.

The chain uses TRBV4-1 and TRBJ1-2; D gene uncertain. The length of the CDR3 is 15 residues. Per germline, CDR1 MGHRA and CDR2 YSYEKL. Trimming stripped 0 bases from V and 4 bases from J, with 12 bases between. Written as DNA, the CDR3 is TGCGCCAGCAGCCAAGAAGGATCCCCTAGCTATGGCTACACCTTC. Translation: CASSQEGSPSYGYTF.

The CDR3 nucleotides are TGTGCCAGCAGGCTACTCCGGGACAGGGGGCCCGAGCAGTACGTC. The encoded protein is CASRLLRDRGPEQYV. J is TRBJ2-7 and V is TRBV6-1; 12 nucleotides line up with TRBD1. J lost 6 bases, V lost 6 bases, and 9 bases had no gene match. The V gene's germline CDR1 is MNHNS and CDR2 SASEGT. This CDR3 spans 15 amino acids.

The chain recombines TRBV19 with TRBJ1-6; TRBD1 matches 7 bases. The CDR3 is made up of 16 amino acids. In germline, CDR1 is LNHDA, CDR2 SQIVND (reference sequence). J gave up 0 bases and V 6 bases, and 5 bases lay outside the gene matches. CDR3: CASRRQGGSYNSPLHF. CDR3 sequence (DNA): TGTGCCAGTAGACGACAGGGAGGCTCCTATAATTCACCCCTCCACTTT.

On this clone itself: The junction shows a germline mismatch at one end, possibly a read error. V usage is TRBV7-9 and J usage is TRBJ1-2; TRBD1 aligns across 8 bases. The CDR3 length is 12 residues. The germline V gene has CDR1 SEHNR and CDR2 FQNEAQ (reference sequence). CDR3 bases: TGTTCCAGCAGCTTGGACAGGGTTGGCTACACCTTC. Amino acids: CSSSLDRVGYTF.

This clone was found once. The chain carries TRBV6-5 and TRBJ2-1; TRBD2 matches at 10 bases. This CDR3 contains 15 residues. Germline V gene lookup returns CDR1 MNHEY and CDR2 SVGAGI. V shed 5 bases, J shed 5 bases, and the junction held 6 bases outside the gene matches. CDR3 sequence reads: CASSLRTSGNNEQFF. CDR3 DNA sequence: TGTGCCAGCAGTCTGAGGACTAGCGGCAACAATGAGCAGTTCTTC.

The chain recombines TRBV6-1 with TRBJ2-7, with 10 bases identical to TRBD1. Germline CDR1 and CDR2: MNHNS and SASEGT. The CDR3 has 12 residues. J lost 9 bases, V lost 8 bases, and 7 bases had no gene match. The CDR3 DNA is TGTGCCAGCGGGACAGGGGCCCTCGGGCAGTACTTC. It yields the protein CASGTGALGQYF.

The chain employs TRBV4-1 and TRBJ1-5; 8 nucleotides line up with TRBD1. The CDR3 contains 15 residues. Germline loops: CDR1 MGHRA, CDR2 YSYEKL. Unmatched junction bases numbered 2, after V lost 1 base and J lost 3 bases. In DNA form, the CDR3 reads TGCGCCAGCAGCCAAGGGGGACAGGTCAATCAGCCCCAGCATTTT. This codes for CASSQGGQVNQPQHF.

The chain recombines TRBV5-1 with TRBJ1-2; D ambiguous. Trimming shortened V by 0 bases and J by 4 bases, and 10 bases separated the two germline ends. The germline V gene encodes CDR1 SGHRS and CDR2 YFSETQ. This CDR3 is 14 amino acids long. The DNA for the CDR3 is TGCGCCAGCAGCTTGGGGGCTCAAATCTATGGCTACACCTTC. Amino acids: CASSLGAQIYGYTF.

The count of this clone is one. This chain joins TRBV7-9 and TRBJ2-7; maybe TRBD1 (6 bases). There are 13 residues in the CDR3. CDR1 SEHNR and CDR2 FQNEAQ come from the germline V gene (reference sequence). The V gene lost 4 bases and the J gene lost 1 base, with 8 bases spanning the gap. CDR3 nucleotide sequence: TGTGCCAGCAGCTCCGGGACATCCTACGAGCAGTACTTC. Translation: CASSSGTSYEQYF.

V usage is TRBV5-6 and J usage is TRBJ1-1; maybe TRBD1 (6 bases). The CDR3 totals 13 residues. Germline V gene lookup returns CDR1 SGHDT and CDR2 YYEEEE. Trimming pared 3 bases from V and 2 bases from J, leaving 8 bases between. The CDR3, as DNA: TGTGCCAGCAGCTACAGGGACAACACTGAAGCTTTCTTT. It specifies CASSYRDNTEAFF.

The chain is built from TRBV4-1 and TRBJ1-4, with 10 bases that match TRBD1. V was clipped by 2 bases and J by 7 bases; unmatched bases: 7. CDR1 and CDR2 (germline): MGHRA, YSYEKL. The CDR3 length is 16 residues. The CDR3 is CASSQPSGTGVEKLFF. The CDR3 DNA reads TGCGCCAGCAGCCAACCCTCCGGGACAGGGGTTGAAAAACTGTTTTTT.

The chain recombines TRBV11-2 with TRBJ2-7, with no clear D. Trimming pared 2 bases from V and 7 bases from J, leaving 3 bases between. Germline CDR1 and CDR2: SGHAT and FQNNGV. The CDR3 is made up of 10 amino acids. CDR3 DNA: TGTGCCAGCAGCTTAACTGAGCAGTACTTC. Its protein product is CASSLTEQYF.

This clone was observed a handful of times. This sequence joins TRBV5-4 and TRBJ1-1; no firm D call. Deletions cut 6 bases from V and 4 bases from J, with 13 bases between. Germline V gene data show CDR1 as SGHNT and CDR2 as YYREEE (reference sequence). CDR3 length: 13 residues. Here the CDR3 DNA reads TGTGCCAGCAAACTAGTGACGAGCACTGAAGCTTTCTTT. Translated, it gives CASKLVTSTEAFF.

This clone was counted a few times. The rearrangement links TRBV5-1 to TRBJ2-6; TRBD1 agrees at 7 bases. In germline, CDR1 is SGHRS, CDR2 YFSETQ. The length of the CDR3 is 14 residues. With 7 bases clipped from V and 4 bases from J, the junction kept 5 bases outside the gene matches. The DNA of the CDR3 is TGCGCCAGCCGAGACAGGGCAGGGGCCAACGTCCTGACTTTC. Protein: CASRDRAGANVLTF. Filled out from reference TRBV5-1 and TRBJ2-6, the complete variable domain reads KAGVTQTPRYLIKTRGQQVTLSCSPISGHRSVSWYQQTPGQGLQFLFEYFSETQRNKGNFPGRFSGRQFSNSRSEMNVSTLELGDSALYLCASRDRAGANVLTFGAGSRLTVL.

In the case of this clone: Other nucleotide sequences in the sample specify the same CDR3. The chain employs TRBV6-5 and TRBJ2-5; 12 bases are shared with TRBD2. V dropped 2 bases and J dropped 4; count of bases not matched to a gene: 2. The CDR3 length is 15 residues. Per germline, CDR1 MNHEY and CDR2 SVGAGI. In nucleotides, the CDR3 is TGTGCCAGCAGTTACCCGGGACTAGCGGGAGAGACCCAGTACTTC. Residues: CASSYPGLAGETQYF.

The CDR3 DNA sequence: TGTGCCAGCAGCTTTGGTCGACAGGCCGACGAGCAGTACTTC. Translating it yields CASSFGRQADEQYF. The chain combines TRBV7-3 with TRBJ2-7, with TRBD1 as a possible D gene (6 bases). V gave up 3 bases and J gave up 5 bases, with 14 bases separating them. Per the germline V gene, CDR1 is SGHTA and CDR2 is FQGTGA. The CDR3 consists of 14 residues. The entire variable domain, with the rest obtained from reference TRBV7-3 and TRBJ2-7, is as follows: GAGVSQTPSNKVTEKGKYVELRCDPISGHTALYWYRQSLGQGPEFLIYFQGTGAADDSGLPNDRFFAVRPEGSVSTLKIQRTERGDSAVYLCASSFGRQADEQYFGPGTRLTVT.

This clone was recorded only once. V is TRBV19 and J is TRBJ2-7; TRBD1 is a possible D gene (6 bases). The CDR3 covers 13 residues. The V end lost 0 bases, the J end lost 6 bases, and 9 bases lay between the germline ends. In germline, CDR1 is LNHDA, CDR2 SQIVND (reference sequence). The CDR3 coding sequence is TGTGCCAGTAGTATAGAGAGGGGGTCCGAGCAGTACGTC. Protein product: CASSIERGSEQYV.

The rearrangement joins TRBV5-1 to TRBJ1-1; TRBD1 aligns across 7 bases. With 1 base clipped from V and 1 base from J, the junction kept 4 bases outside the gene matches. CDR3 length equals 15 residues. CDR1 SGHRS and CDR2 YFSETQ come from the germline V gene. CDR3 bases: TGCGCCAGCAGCTTGACAGGGGTTGAGAACACTGAAGCTTTCTTT. Protein sequence: CASSLTGVENTEAFF.

The chain recombines TRBV15 with TRBJ1-4; 9 positions match TRBD1. The germline gives CDR1 LNHNV, CDR2 YYDKDF (reference sequence). J gave up 3 bases and V 6 bases, and 5 bases lay outside the gene matches. This CDR3 comprises 15 residues. The CDR3 here is CATSMGTGSNEKLFF. The CDR3 DNA reads as TGTGCCACCAGTATGGGGACAGGGTCTAATGAAAAACTGTTTTTT.

This clone was seen a handful of times. CDR3 amino acids: CASSPGLVDTDTQYF. Written as DNA, the CDR3 is TGTGCCAGCAGCCCGGGACTAGTGGACACAGATACGCAGTATTTT. The V gene is TRBV13, the J gene TRBJ2-3, with 8 bases matching TRBD2. The CDR3 runs 15 residues. The ends lost 5 bases at V and 2 bases at J; junction bases unmatched: 6. The germline CDR1 and CDR2 sequences are PRHDT and FYEKMQ (reference sequence).

V is TRBV5-4 and J is TRBJ1-2, with 7 positions matching TRBD1. CDR1 and CDR2 from the germline V gene are SGHNT and YYREEE (reference sequence). V shed 0 bases and J 7 bases; nucleotides not matched to a gene: 9. The CDR3 is made up of 15 amino acids. The CDR3 DNA sequence: TGTGCCAGCAGCTTGGAAGGGGGCCCCCCTTTTGGCTACACCTTC. This gives the protein CASSLEGGPPFGYTF.

The rearrangement joins TRBV11-1 to TRBJ1-1; perhaps TRBD1 as D (6 bases). The germline V gene encodes CDR1 SGHAT and CDR2 FQDESV (reference sequence). This CDR3 has 16 amino acids. V gave up 6 bases and J gave up 2 bases, with 19 bases separating them. CDR3 sequence reads: CASSFDPGQINTEAFF. In DNA, the CDR3 is TGTGCCAGCAGTTTTGATCCGGGACAAATAAACACTGAAGCTTTCTTT.

This clone showed up just a few times. This chain joins TRBV5-4 and TRBJ1-2, with TRBD1 identical over 11 bases. Germline V gene data show CDR1 as SGHNT and CDR2 as YYREEE (reference sequence). Trimming took 6 bases from V and 7 from J; bases not matched to a gene: 8. There are 14 residues in the CDR3. The CDR3 DNA follows: TGTGCCAGCACCCCCCGGGACAGGGGGTTTGGCTACACCTTC. This encodes CASTPRDRGFGYTF.

The genes are TRBV4-2 and TRBJ1-2; 7 bases line up with TRBD1. J was trimmed by 8 bases and V by 0 bases; bases with no gene match: 3. The germline V gene encodes CDR1 LGHNA and CDR2 YNFKEQ. The CDR3 consists of 13 residues. CDR3 protein: CASSQEQGKGYTF. DNA for the CDR3: TGTGCCAGCAGCCAAGAACAGGGGAAGGGCTACACCTTC.

The V gene is TRBV29-1, the J gene TRBJ2-3; TRBD1 aligns across 9 bases. Per germline, CDR1 SQVTM and CDR2 ANQGSEA. V shed 7 bases and J 4 bases; nucleotides not matched to a gene: 6. The CDR3 sequence is 13 residues long. As DNA, the CDR3 is TGCAGCGAAGGACAGGGGCGATCAGATACGCAGTATTTT. Its translation: CSEGQGRSDTQYF.

This rearrangement joins TRBV5-5 to TRBJ1-5, with TRBD1 matching 7 bases. In germline, CDR1 is SGHKS, CDR2 YYEKEE (reference sequence). This CDR3 has 14 residues. Unmatched junction bases numbered 9, after V lost 5 bases and J lost 7 bases. The CDR3 nucleotides are TGTGCCAGCAGTCCCACAGGGGTCGAGCAGCCCCAGCATTTT. Amino acids: CASSPTGVEQPQHF. The whole variable domain, remainder taken from reference TRBV5-5 and TRBJ1-5, is DAGVTQSPTHLIKTRGQQVTLRCSPISGHKSVSWYQQVLGQGPQFIFQYYEKEERGRGNFPDRFSARQFPNYSSELNVNALLLGDSALYLCASSPTGVEQPQHFGDGTRLSIL.

The gene calls are TRBV19 and TRBJ1-3; weak D call: TRBD1 (6 bases). V was trimmed by 3 bases and J by 0 bases, leaving 12 bases between them. Germline V lookup: CDR1 LNHDA, CDR2 SQIVND (reference sequence). This CDR3 has 16 residues. The CDR3 sequence is CASSIRPGASGNTIYF. The CDR3 DNA is TGTGCCAGTAGTATTCGGCCAGGGGCCTCTGGAAACACCATATATTTT.